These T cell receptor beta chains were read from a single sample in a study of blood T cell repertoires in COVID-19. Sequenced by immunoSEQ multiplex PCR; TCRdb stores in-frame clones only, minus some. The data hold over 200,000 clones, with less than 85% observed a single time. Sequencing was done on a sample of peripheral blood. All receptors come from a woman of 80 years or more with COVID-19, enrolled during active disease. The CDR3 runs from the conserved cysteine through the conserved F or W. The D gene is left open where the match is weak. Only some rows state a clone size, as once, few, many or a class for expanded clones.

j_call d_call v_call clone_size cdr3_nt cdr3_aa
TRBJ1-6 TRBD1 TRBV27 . TGTGCCAGCGGACCTGGTATAGGGGGCACGGATTCACCCCTCCACTTT CASGPGIGGTDSPLHF
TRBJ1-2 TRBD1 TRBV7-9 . TGTGCCAGCAGCACCCGACAGGGAGTCAGCTATGGCTACACCTTC CASSTRQGVSYGYTF
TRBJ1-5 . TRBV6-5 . TGTGCCAGCAGGTGGGGTACGGGGCAGCCCCAGCATTTT CASRWGTGQPQHF
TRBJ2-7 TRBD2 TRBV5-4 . TGTGCCAGCAGCACCCCGGGAGGGAACGAGCAGTACTTC CASSTPGGNEQYF
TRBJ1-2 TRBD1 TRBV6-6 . TGTGCCAGCACCCTACATCGGATGACAGGGAGCTATGGCTACACCTTC CASTLHRMTGSYGYTF
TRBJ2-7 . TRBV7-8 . TGTGCCAGCAGCCCGTACGGGAGTTACGAGCAGTACTTC CASSPYGSYEQYF
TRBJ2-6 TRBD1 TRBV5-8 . TGTGCCAGCAGCCCCGACAGGGCTGGGGCCAACGTCCTGACTTTC CASSPDRAGANVLTF
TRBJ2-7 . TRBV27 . TGTGCCAGCAAAGCCGAGCAGTACTTC CASKAEQYF
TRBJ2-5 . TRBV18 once TGTGCCAGCTCCGACTCCCAAGAGACCCAGTACTTC CASSDSQETQYF
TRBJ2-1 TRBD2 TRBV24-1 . TGTGCCACCAGTGATTCTAGCGGGGACCTCTTAGAGCAGTTCTTC CATSDSSGDLLEQFF
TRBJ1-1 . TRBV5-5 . TGTGCCAGCAGCGCAGGGTTCATGAACACTGAAGCTTTCTTT CASSAGFMNTEAFF
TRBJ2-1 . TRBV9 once TGTGCCAGCAGCACAGGGTGGTCTAGCTCCTACAATGAGCAGTTCTTC CASSTGWSSSYNEQFF
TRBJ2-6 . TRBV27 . TGTGCCAGCAGTTTAACGAGCTCTGGGGCCAACGTCCTGACTTTC CASSLTSSGANVLTF
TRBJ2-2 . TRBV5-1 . TGCGCCAGCAGCCCGTCGGGGGCGAACACCGGGGAGCTGTTTTTT CASSPSGANTGELFF
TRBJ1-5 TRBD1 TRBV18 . TGTGCCAGCTCACCAGTCAGGGGGACCAATAGCAATCAGCCCCAGCATTTT CASSPVRGTNSNQPQHF
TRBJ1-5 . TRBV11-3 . TGTGCCAGCAGCCCCCCCGGAGGAGTCCATAAAAATAGCAATCAGCCCCAGCATTTT CASSPPGGVHKNSNQPQHF
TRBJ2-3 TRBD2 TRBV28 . TGTGCCAGCAGTCCTGGGACTAGCGGGAGGTTAGGAACAGATACGCAGTATTTT CASSPGTSGRLGTDTQYF
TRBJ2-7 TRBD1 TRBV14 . TGTGCCAGCAGCCGGGACAGGGGCCCCTACGAGCAGTACTTC CASSRDRGPYEQYF
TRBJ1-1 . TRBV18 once TGTGCCAGCTCACCACTTGGGAGGACTGAAGCTTTCTTT CASSPLGRTEAFF
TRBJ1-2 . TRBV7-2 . TGTGCCAGCAGCTTAAGCCAGGGTAACTATGGCTACACCTTC CASSLSQGNYGYTF
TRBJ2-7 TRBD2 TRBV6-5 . TGTGCCAGCGTTGATGTGGGGGGGGGTTTGGGCGAGCAGTACTTC CASVDVGGGLGEQYF
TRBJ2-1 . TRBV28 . TGTGCCAGCAGTACCCCCCCGGGGAATGCGCGGGGGCAGTTCTTC CASSTPPGNARGQFF
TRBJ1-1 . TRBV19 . TGTGCCAGTAGGATTCTAATACGTGCGGACACTGAAGCTTTCTTT CASRILIRADTEAFF
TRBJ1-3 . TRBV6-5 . TGTGCCAGCAGTCCCTCGAATAGAGGAAACACCATATATTTT CASSPSNRGNTIYF
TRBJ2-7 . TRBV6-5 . TGTGCCAGCAGGAGGGAGCACCTCTCCTACGAGCAGTACTTC CASRREHLSYEQYF
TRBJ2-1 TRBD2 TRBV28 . TGTGCCAGCAGGACTAGCGGGGTTGGTGAGCAGTTCTTC CASRTSGVGEQFF
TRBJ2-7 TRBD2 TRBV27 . TGTGCCAGCAGGGGCCTAGCGGGTGATAAGTCCTACGAGCAGTACTTC CASRGLAGDKSYEQYF
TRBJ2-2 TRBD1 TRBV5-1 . TGCGCCAGCAGCATTCCGGGACAGGGATTGGCCACCGGGGAGCTGTTTTTT CASSIPGQGLATGELFF
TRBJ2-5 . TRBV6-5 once TGTGCCAGCAGTTACGCGGGCGAGCGAGAGACCCAGTACTTC CASSYAGERETQYF
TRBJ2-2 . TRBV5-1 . TGCGCCAGCAGCGTCAGGGGTTTGGCCGGGGAGCTGTTTTTT CASSVRGLAGELFF
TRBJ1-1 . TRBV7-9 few TGTGCCAGCAGCCCCTCCCCGAACACTGAAGCTTTCTTT CASSPSPNTEAFF
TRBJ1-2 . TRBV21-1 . TGTGCCAGCAGCGACTACAGGGGTGGCTACACCTTC CASSDYRGGYTF
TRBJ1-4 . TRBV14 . TGTGCCAGCAGCCATTACGGGGATGAAAAACTGTTTTTT CASSHYGDEKLFF
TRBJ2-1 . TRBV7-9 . TGTGCCAGCAGCCCATTCCCACAGGGTTGGCTCAATGAGCAGTTCTTC CASSPFPQGWLNEQFF
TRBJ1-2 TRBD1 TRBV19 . TGTGCCAGTAGTATACGGGACAGTAACTATGGCTACACCTTC CASSIRDSNYGYTF
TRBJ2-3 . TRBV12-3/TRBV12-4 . TGTGCCAGCAAGCCCGATACGCAGTATTTT CASKPDTQYF
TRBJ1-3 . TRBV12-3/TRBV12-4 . TGTGCCAGCAGTCTTCTCTCTGGAAACACCATATATTTT CASSLLSGNTIYF
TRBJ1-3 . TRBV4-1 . TGCGCCAGCAACGGAGGAGGATTCTCCTCTGGAAACACCATATATTTT CASNGGGFSSGNTIYF
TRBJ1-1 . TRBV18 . TGTGCCAGCTCAGAGTTGTTAGGGGGGGCATCGAACACTGAAGCTTTCTTT CASSELLGGASNTEAFF
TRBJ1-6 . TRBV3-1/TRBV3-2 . TGTGCCAGCACCACAACAAATTCACCCCTCCACTTT CASTTTNSPLHF
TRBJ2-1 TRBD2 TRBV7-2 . TGTGCCAGCAGCCCCAGGGCACGACTAGCGGGAGTTCGGTACAATGAGCAGTTCTTC CASSPRARLAGVRYNEQFF
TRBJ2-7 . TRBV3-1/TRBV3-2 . TGTGCCAGCAGCCAGGGTGGGGCGCCTCTCGAGCAGTACTTC CASSQGGAPLEQYF
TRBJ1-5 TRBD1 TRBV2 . TGTGCCAGCAGGGGGGGACAGGGGGCTGGTCAGCCCCAGCATTTT CASRGGQGAGQPQHF
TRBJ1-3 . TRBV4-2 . TGTGCCAGCAGCCAAGATCCCAGGGGCAGTCCCCGGGCCATATATTTT CASSQDPRGSPRAIYF
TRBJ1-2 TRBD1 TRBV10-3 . TGTGCCATCGGTCGCGCGGGACAGGGAAACTATGGCTACACCTTC CAIGRAGQGNYGYTF
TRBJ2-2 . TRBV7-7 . TGTGCTAGCAGCCCCCACGAGGTCACCGGGGAGCTGTTTTTT CASSPHEVTGELFF
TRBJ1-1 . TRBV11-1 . TGTGCCAGCAGCTTAGATACCCTGGGAGGAGCTTTCTTT CASSLDTLGGAFF
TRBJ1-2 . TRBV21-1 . TGTGCCAGCAGCCCGAAGGACTCTTATGGCTACACCTTC CASSPKDSYGYTF
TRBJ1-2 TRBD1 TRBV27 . TGTGCCAGCAGCTTACGGACAGGGGGCGGCGGCTACACCTTC CASSLRTGGGGYTF
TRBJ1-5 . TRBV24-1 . TGTGCCACCAGTGACACAGGCGTCCATCAGCCCCAGCATTTT CATSDTGVHQPQHF
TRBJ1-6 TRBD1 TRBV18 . TGTGCCAGCTCACAAGCACAGGGGGCTCGTAATTCACCCCTCCACTTT CASSQAQGARNSPLHF
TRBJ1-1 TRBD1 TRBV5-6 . TGTGCCAGCAGAATTTTGCGACAGGGACCAACTGAAGCTTTCTTT CASRILRQGPTEAFF
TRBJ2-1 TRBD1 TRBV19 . TGTGCCAGTAGTATAGGAAGGGAATTAACAGGGGGCTCCTACAATGAGCAGTTCTTC CASSIGRELTGGSYNEQFF
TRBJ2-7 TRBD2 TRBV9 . TGTGCCAGCAGCCCAAACCCTGGGGGGGCCTACGAGCAGTACTTC CASSPNPGGAYEQYF
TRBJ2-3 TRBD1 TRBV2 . TGTGCCAGCAGGGACAGGGGTGCAGATACGCAGTATTTT CASRDRGADTQYF